Below, 28 T cell receptor beta chains from the same sample are listed, as sequenced in a study of cytomegalovirus exposure and HLA in healthy donors. In the PCR, 60 Vbeta and 13 Jbeta primers were used. The data were produced by immunoSEQ multiplex PCR, yet TCRdb's version contains in-frame clones alone and is incomplete. The table lists under 95,000 clones, roughly 80% of them singletons. The specimen sequenced was PBMCs. These receptors all stem from a man in his forties in good health and CMV-seronegative.

J is TRBJ1-1 and V is TRBV7-8, with D unclear. This CDR3 region has 14 residues. Germline V lookup: CDR1 SGHVS, CDR2 FQNEAQ. Trimming cost V 2 bases and J 4 bases, with 11 bases left between them. The CDR3 here is CASSLRGLATEAFF. Here the CDR3 DNA reads TGTGCCAGCAGCTTACGCGGTTTAGCCACTGAAGCTTTCTTT.

About this clone: Compared with germline, one end of the junction differs, possibly owing to a read error. The chain uses TRBV6-5 and TRBJ1-6; the match to TRBD1 covers 10 bases. The germline V gene encodes CDR1 MNHEY and CDR2 SVGAGI. The CDR3 totals 13 residues. CDR3 in DNA: TGTGCCAGCAGGGACAGGGGGTTGGGGATCTCCTACTTT. It is translated as CASRDRGLGISYF.

This sequence joins TRBV27 and TRBJ1-2, with D perhaps TRBD1 (6 bases). The CDR3 totals 16 residues. Trimming took off 4 bases at V and 4 bases at J, with 19 bases between the two ends. Germline V gene sequence: CDR1 MNHEY, CDR2 SMNVEV (reference sequence). CDR3 DNA: TGTGCCAGCAGTTCCAGACAGGCTCTTAACCGCTATGGCTACACCTTC. It codes for CASSSRQALNRYGYTF.

The chain is built from TRBV4-1 and TRBJ2-1, with TRBD1 matching over 9 bases. With V trimmed by 0 bases and J by 2 bases, 2 bases remained unmatched. Per the germline V gene, CDR1 is MGHRA and CDR2 is YSYEKL. The CDR3 loop spans 16 amino acids. CDR3 in DNA: TGCGCCAGCAGCCAAGAGAGACAGGGGGCCTACAATGAGCAGTTCTTC. Translating gives CASSQERQGAYNEQFF.

In this sample, this clone turned up a few times. The chain recombines TRBV10-2 with TRBJ1-5; 8 bases are shared with TRBD1. Trimming at V came to 4 bases and at J to 9 bases, leaving 5 bases not matched to a gene. CDR1 WSHSY and CDR2 SAAADI come from the germline V gene. This CDR3 comprises 13 residues. CDR3 sequence reads: CASSGTGSGPQHF. DNA of the CDR3: TGCGCCAGCAGTGGGACAGGGTCGGGGCCCCAGCATTTT.

This clone was observed a few times. The chain links TRBV7-9 to TRBJ1-2; D gene uncertain. V was trimmed by 3 bases and J by 4 bases, leaving 9 bases between them. The CDR3 sequence is 13 residues long. Germline V lookup: CDR1 SEHNR, CDR2 FQNEAQ (reference sequence). This chain's CDR3 is CASSLEASYGYTF. Written as DNA, the CDR3 is TGTGCCAGCAGCTTGGAGGCTTCCTATGGCTACACCTTC.

The chain joins TRBV19 to TRBJ2-1; TRBD2 matches at 13 bases. CDR3 length equals 16 residues. Germline V gene data show CDR1 as LNHDA and CDR2 as SQIVND (reference sequence). Germline trimming cut 4 bases from V and 9 bases from J; bases unmatched to any gene: 9. The CDR3: CASSTRLAGGWGEQFF. Written as DNA, the CDR3 is TGTGCCAGTAGTACCCGACTAGCGGGAGGATGGGGTGAGCAGTTCTTC.

The chain links TRBV6-5 to TRBJ1-1; D remains unclear. Germline V CDR1 and CDR2: MNHEY, SVGAGI. Trimming removed 5 bases from V and 6 bases from J, with 13 bases in between. This CDR3 is 13 amino acids long. The CDR3 is CASSKSGPPEAFF. CDR3 nucleotides: TGTGCCAGCAGTAAATCAGGTCCCCCTGAAGCTTTCTTT.

The chain is built from TRBV29-1 and TRBJ2-3; 8 nucleotides match TRBD1. Germline assignment: CDR1 SQVTM and CDR2 ANQGSEA. The CDR3 is 13 residues long. CDR3 amino acids: CFASRGQADTQYF. The DNA of the CDR3 is TGCTTTGCATCCAGGGGGCAGGCAGATACGCAGTATTTT.

This chain joins TRBV5-6 and TRBJ2-5; the D gene is possibly TRBD1 (5 bases). V gave up 0 bases and J gave up 5 bases, with 14 bases separating them. There are 15 residues in the CDR3. Germline loops: CDR1 SGHDT, CDR2 YYEEEE. In DNA, the CDR3 is TGTGCCAGCAGCTTGGTTGGCAGGGCCCAGGAGACCCAGTACTTC. Translating gives CASSLVGRAQETQYF.

The V and J genes are TRBV9 and TRBJ2-3, with a tentative D call TRBD1 (5 bases). Germline loops: CDR1 SGDLS, CDR2 YYNGEE. There are 15 residues in the CDR3. V dropped 2 bases and J dropped 2 bases, with 12 bases sitting between them. The CDR3 DNA is TGTGCCAGCAGCGTGTCAGGGATGGTCACAGATACGCAGTATTTT. Protein: CASSVSGMVTDTQYF.

A single count supports this clone. The V gene is TRBV5-4, the J gene TRBJ1-4, with TRBD1 as a possible D gene (5 bases). The V end lost 3 bases, the J end lost 0 bases, and 15 bases lay between the germline ends. The CDR3 is made up of 17 amino acids. Germline V lookup: CDR1 SGHNT, CDR2 YYREEE (reference sequence). The CDR3 loop is CASSSDGGGATNEKLFF. CDR3 bases: TGTGCCAGCAGCTCCGACGGTGGGGGGGCAACTAATGAAAAACTGTTTTTT. Full variable domain (rest looked up from reference TRBV5-4 and TRBJ1-4): ETGVTQSPTHLIKTRGQQVTLRCSSQSGHNTVSWYQQALGQGPQFIFQYYREEENGRGNFPPRFSGLQFPNYSSELNVNALELDDSALYLCASSSDGGGATNEKLFFGSGTQLSVL.

Here the CDR3 reads CASSPLGQGYGNTIYF. CDR3 DNA sequence: TGTGCCAGCTCACCACTCGGACAGGGGTACGGAAACACCATATATTTT. The chain joins TRBV18 to TRBJ1-3, with 9 bases that match TRBD1. The CDR3 has 16 residues. Germline values: CDR1 KGHSH, CDR2 LQKENI. The J segment lost 4 bases and the V segment lost 1 base, leaving 5 bases of the junction unmatched.

The rearrangement joins TRBV5-4 to TRBJ2-2, with 9 bases aligning to TRBD1. Germline V gene lookup returns CDR1 SGHNT and CDR2 YYREEE (reference sequence). This CDR3 is built from 16 residues. The junction had 5 bases not matched to a gene; V was cut back by 0 bases and J by 5 bases. The CDR3 spells CASSLEQGARTGELFF. The CDR3 bases are TGTGCCAGCAGCTTGGAACAGGGGGCGCGGACCGGGGAGCTGTTTTTT.

This clone was observed a single time. CDR3 DNA sequence: TGTGCCAGCAGTTCTCAGGGTACGGTGGCCGGGGAGCTGTTTTTT. It specifies CASSSQGTVAGELFF. This sequence joins TRBV28 and TRBJ2-2, with D possibly being TRBD1 (5 bases). There are 15 residues in the CDR3. Trimming stripped 4 bases from V and 6 bases from J, with 15 bases between. Germline V CDR1 and CDR2: MDHEN, SYDVKM.

The chain recombines TRBV29-1 with TRBJ2-3, with 12 bases matching TRBD2. With 2 bases clipped from V and 5 bases from J, the junction kept 11 bases outside the gene matches. The CDR3 consists of 17 residues. Germline V gene sequence: CDR1 SQVTM, CDR2 ANQGSEA. CDR3 sequence: CSVEIPRLAGVIDTQYF. CDR3 nucleotides: TGCAGCGTTGAAATCCCCCGACTAGCGGGGGTTATAGATACGCAGTATTTT.

This chain uses TRBV1 with TRBJ1-2. TRBV1 is a listed pseudogene. The CDR3 covers 16 residues. The CDR3 DNA sequence: TGCACCAGCAGCCAAGATCACAGCGGGCTGAGGGTTGGCTACACCTTC. Amino acid sequence: CTSSQDHSGLRVGYTF.

V is TRBV4-1 and J is TRBJ1-4; 8 nucleotides match TRBD1. CDR3 length: 16 amino acids. Germline V CDR1 and CDR2: MGHRA, YSYEKL. V was pared by 0 bases and J by 0 bases, with 0 bases of the junction left unmatched. The DNA for the CDR3 is TGCGCCAGCAGCCAAGACAGGGGGCCAACTAATGAAAAACTGTTTTTT. It yields the protein CASSQDRGPTNEKLFF.

This chain uses TRBV5-1 with TRBJ2-7; possibly TRBD2 for D (5 bases). The CDR3 has 14 residues. CDR1 and CDR2 from the germline V gene are SGHRS and YFSETQ. The V and J ends lost 1 base and 2 bases respectively, with 10 bases between them. The CDR3 DNA is TGCGCCAGCAGCTTGATGGACTCCCCCTACGAGCAGTACTTC. It encodes CASSLMDSPYEQYF.

This clone was seen just once. The rearrangement uses TRBV7-2 and TRBJ2-7; TRBD1 matches 7 bases. CDR1 and CDR2 from the germline V gene are SGHTA and FQGNSA. V lost 5 bases and J lost 7; bases outside the gene matches: 8. The CDR3 has 13 amino acids. The chain's CDR3 is CASSPRTGSEQYF. CDR3 DNA: TGTGCCAGCAGCCCTCGGACAGGAAGTGAGCAGTACTTC.

The gene calls are TRBV5-4 and TRBJ2-7; D possibly corresponds to TRBD1 (7 bases). With 2 bases removed from V and 3 bases from J, the gap between germline ends came to 15 bases. The CDR3 has 15 amino acids. Germline-derived CDR1 and CDR2 are SGHNT and YYREEE (reference sequence). Here the CDR3 DNA reads TGTGCCAGCAGCTTTAGTCCCCAGGGGGGCTACGAGCAGTACTTC. Translation gives CASSFSPQGGYEQYF.

This sequence joins TRBV28 and TRBJ2-2; the match to TRBD1 covers 8 bases. Germline assignment: CDR1 MDHEN and CDR2 SYDVKM. The CDR3 contains 21 residues. With 1 base clipped from V and 4 bases from J, the junction kept 20 bases outside the gene matches. CDR3 amino acids: CASSLYGAWTGSTISTGELFF. The CDR3 DNA reads TGTGCCAGCAGTTTATACGGGGCTTGGACAGGGAGTACAATTTCCACCGGGGAGCTGTTTTTT.

The chain employs TRBV6-5 and TRBJ2-1, with 9 bases lining up with TRBD1. Germline V lookup: CDR1 MNHEY, CDR2 SVGAGI. The length of the CDR3 is 15 residues. With V trimmed by 6 bases and J by 10 bases, 13 bases remained unmatched. CDR3 sequence: CASRPTGQGGIEQFF. CDR3 coding DNA: TGTGCCAGCAGACCCACGGGACAGGGAGGGATAGAGCAGTTCTTC.

This chain links TRBV11-3 with TRBJ2-7; TRBD1 aligns across 7 bases. This CDR3 contains 13 residues. Germline values: CDR1 SGHNT, CDR2 YENEEA. V lost 8 bases to trimming and J lost 0 bases; unmatched junction nucleotides: 4. CDR3 in amino acids: CASGTASSYEQYF. The CDR3 bases are TGTGCCAGCGGGACAGCGAGCTCCTACGAGCAGTACTTC.

The rearrangement joins TRBV5-4 to TRBJ2-7; 7 bases agree with TRBD2. CDR1 is SGHNT and CDR2 is YYREEE in the germline V gene (reference sequence). Losses at the gene ends were 4 bases for V and 7 bases for J; bases not matched to a gene: 14. The CDR3 contains 15 residues. The CDR3 nucleotides read TGTGCCAGCAGCGGGTTTCGGGAGCGGGATGGGGAGCAGTACTTC. Translation: CASSGFRERDGEQYF.

V gene TRBV5-1 combines with J gene TRBJ1-1; D ambiguous. CDR1 is SGHRS, CDR2 YFSETQ, per germline. V was clipped by 5 bases and J by 0 bases, with 11 bases between them. The CDR3 consists of 14 residues. This chain's CDR3 is CASRGAFMNTEAFF. In DNA, the CDR3 is TGCGCCAGCAGGGGAGCATTCATGAACACTGAAGCTTTCTTT.

The chain combines TRBV9 with TRBJ2-1; 14 nucleotides align to TRBD2. This CDR3 has 17 amino acids. The germline V gene encodes CDR1 SGDLS and CDR2 YYNGEE. The trim removed 3 bases at V and 2 bases at J, leaving 4 bases unmatched. As DNA, the CDR3 is TGTGCCAGCAGCGAGGGACTAGCGGGAGTGCCCTACAATGAGCAGTTCTTC. Translating it yields CASSEGLAGVPYNEQFF.

This clone occurred once. The chain is built from TRBV6-6 and TRBJ1-1; unclear D gene. The CDR3 is 15 amino acids. Germline loops: CDR1 MNHNY, CDR2 SVGAGI (reference sequence). Trimming shortened V by 0 bases and J by 0 bases, and 8 bases separated the two germline ends. This chain's CDR3 is CASSYSPELNTEAFF. CDR3 DNA: TGTGCCAGCAGTTACTCCCCAGAACTGAACACTGAAGCTTTCTTT.